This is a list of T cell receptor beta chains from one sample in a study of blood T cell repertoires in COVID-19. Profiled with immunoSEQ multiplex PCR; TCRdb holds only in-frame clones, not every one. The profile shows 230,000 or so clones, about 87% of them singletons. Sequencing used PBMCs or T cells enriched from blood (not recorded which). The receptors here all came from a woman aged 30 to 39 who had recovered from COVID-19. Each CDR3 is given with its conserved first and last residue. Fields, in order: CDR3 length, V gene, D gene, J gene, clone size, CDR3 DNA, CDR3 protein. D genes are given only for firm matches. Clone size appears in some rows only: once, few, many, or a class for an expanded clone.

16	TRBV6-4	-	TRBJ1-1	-	TGTGCCAGCAAAAAACACCCGGAGAGTCCCACCGAGGAAGCTTTCTTT	CASKKHPESPTEEAFF
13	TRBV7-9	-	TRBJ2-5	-	TGTGCCAGCAGCTTCTCTAGCCAAGAGACCCAGTACTTC	CASSFSSQETQYF
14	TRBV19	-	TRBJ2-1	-	TGTGCCAGTAGTATAGGGCCCACCCACAATGAGCAGTTCTTC	CASSIGPTHNEQFF
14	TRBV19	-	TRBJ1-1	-	TGTGCCAGTAGTCCACAGGGAGTGAACACTGAAGCTTTCTTT	CASSPQGVNTEAFF
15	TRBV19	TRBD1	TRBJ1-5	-	TGTGCCAGTAGCGGGACAGGCAATAGGAATCAGCCCCAGCATTTT	CASSGTGNRNQPQHF
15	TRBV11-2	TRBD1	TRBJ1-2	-	TGTGCCAGCAGCTTAGGACTACAGGGGTTAAATGGCTACACCTTC	CASSLGLQGLNGYTF
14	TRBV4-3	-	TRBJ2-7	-	TGCGCCAGCAGCCAAGTAGAGTTTGGTGGCGAGCAGTACTTC	CASSQVEFGGEQYF
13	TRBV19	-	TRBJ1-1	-	TGTGCCAGTAATCCCGGGGAGGCTACTGAAGCTTTCTTT	CASNPGEATEAFF
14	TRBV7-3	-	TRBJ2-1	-	TGTGCCAGCAGCCCGCGGCTAGCTGATGGGGAGCAGTTCTTC	CASSPRLADGEQFF
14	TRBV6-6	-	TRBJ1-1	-	TGTGCCAGCAGTCGCGGCGGAGGGATACCTGAAGCTTTCTTT	CASSRGGGIPEAFF
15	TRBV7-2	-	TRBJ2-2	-	TGTGCCAGCATCCTAGTACCTCAGAACACCGGGGAGCTGTTTTTT	CASILVPQNTGELFF
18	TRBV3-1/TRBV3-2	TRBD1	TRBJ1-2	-	TGTGCCAGCAGCCAAGGTACAGGGGCCCAGGAAGTGCTATATGGCTACACCTTC	CASSQGTGAQEVLYGYTF
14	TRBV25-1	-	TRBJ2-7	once	TGTGCCAGCAGGGATAGCCTCAGCTCCTACGAGCAGTACTTC	CASRDSLSSYEQYF
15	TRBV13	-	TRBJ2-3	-	TGTGCCAGCAGCCCACCCTCAGGGGGGCGAGATACGCAGTATTTT	CASSPPSGGRDTQYF
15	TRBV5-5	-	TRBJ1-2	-	TGTGCCAGCAGCTTGGTAGGGGCGCACGACTATGGCTACACCTTC	CASSLVGAHDYGYTF
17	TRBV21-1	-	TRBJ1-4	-	TGTGCCAGCAGCAAAGTGCACAGGGGTGGTTTTGATGAAAAACTGTTTTTT	CASSKVHRGGFDEKLFF
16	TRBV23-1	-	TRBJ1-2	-	TGCGCCAGCAGTCTGGGAGGGCGCACCGGGAGTAGCGGCTACACCTTC	CASSLGGRTGSSGYTF
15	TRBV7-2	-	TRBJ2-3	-	TGTGCCAGCAGCTTGAGGGTATTGGTTACAGATACGCAGTATTTT	CASSLRVLVTDTQYF
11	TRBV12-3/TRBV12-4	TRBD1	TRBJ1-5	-	TGTGCCAGCAGCCCAGGGGGCCCATTGCATTTT	CASSPGGPLHF
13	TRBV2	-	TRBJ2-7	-	TGTGCTAGCAGTGAAGTCAACCTCGGGGAGCAGTACTTC	CASSEVNLGEQYF
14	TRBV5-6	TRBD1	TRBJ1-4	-	TGTGCCAGCAGCACGACAGGGGTGGATGAAAAACTGTTTTTT	CASSTTGVDEKLFF
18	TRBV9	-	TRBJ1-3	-	TGTGCCAGCAGCGTAGGGGGCAGTACCCCCCACTCTGGAAACACCATATATTTT	CASSVGGSTPHSGNTIYF
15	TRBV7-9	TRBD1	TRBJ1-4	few	TGTGCCAGCAGCCTGGGACAGTCGGATAATGAAAAACTGTTTTTT	CASSLGQSDNEKLFF
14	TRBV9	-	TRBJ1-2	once	TGTGCCAGCAGCGTAGAAGTCGCGCCCTATGGCTACACCTTC	CASSVEVAPYGYTF
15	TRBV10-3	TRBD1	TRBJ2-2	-	TGTGCCATCAGTGAGGGACAGGCATACACCGGGGAGCTGTTTTTT	CAISEGQAYTGELFF
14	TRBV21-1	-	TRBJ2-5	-	TGTGCCAGCAGCCAAGTCAGGGGGCGGGAGACCCAGTACTTC	CASSQVRGRETQYF
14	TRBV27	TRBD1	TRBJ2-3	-	TGTGCCAGCAGTTTAGACAGGGCGACAGATACGCAGTATTTT	CASSLDRATDTQYF
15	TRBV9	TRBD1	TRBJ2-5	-	TGTGCCAGCAGCGTAGCCGGGACAGGGAAAGAGACCCAGTACTTC	CASSVAGTGKETQYF
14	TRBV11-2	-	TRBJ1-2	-	TGTGCCAGCAAGAGGGGACACGGCCCGTATGGCTACACCTTC	CASKRGHGPYGYTF
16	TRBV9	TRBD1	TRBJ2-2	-	TGTGCCAGCAGCGAACAGGGGCGCACGAACACCGGGGAGCTGTTTTTT	CASSEQGRTNTGELFF
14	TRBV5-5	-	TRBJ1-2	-	TGTGCCAGCAGCTTGGACCCGGGGGTACGGGGCTACACCTTC	CASSLDPGVRGYTF
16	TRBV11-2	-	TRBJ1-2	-	TGTGCCAGCAGCCTAGTGCCTTTTGGGAGTAACTATGGCTACACCTTC	CASSLVPFGSNYGYTF
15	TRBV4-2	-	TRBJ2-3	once	TGTGCCAGCAGCCAAGAGGGCAAGAAGGCAGATACGCAGTATTTT	CASSQEGKKADTQYF
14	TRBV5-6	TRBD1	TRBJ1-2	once	TGTGCCAGCAGCTTGGTGTTAGGGGGCGATGGCTACACCTTC	CASSLVLGGDGYTF
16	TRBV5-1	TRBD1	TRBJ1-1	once	TGCGCCAGCAGCCAGCCATACAGGGGAAGGAGTACTGAAGCTTTCTTT	CASSQPYRGRSTEAFF
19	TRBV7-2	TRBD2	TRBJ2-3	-	TGTGCCAGCAGCTCCAAGCCCAGCGGGGGGGCGGCTGAGACAGATACGCAGTATTTT	CASSSKPSGGAAETDTQYF
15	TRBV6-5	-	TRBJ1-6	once	TGTGCCAGCAGAGGAGGGGCTATCTATAATTCACCCCTCCACTTT	CASRGGAIYNSPLHF
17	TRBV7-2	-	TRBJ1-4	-	TGTGCCAGCAGCTTATTAGGGGAAAGTGCAACTAATGAAAAACTGTTTTTT	CASSLLGESATNEKLFF
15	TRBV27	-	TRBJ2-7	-	TGTGCCAGCAGTTTTGTCAGGCCAAGCTCCTACGAGCAGTACTTC	CASSFVRPSSYEQYF
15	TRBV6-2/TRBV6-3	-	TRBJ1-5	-	TGTGCCAGCAGTGTCAGGGGTACGGGCAATCAGCCCCAGCATTTT	CASSVRGTGNQPQHF
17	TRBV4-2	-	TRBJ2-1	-	TGTGCCAGCGCCCCCATCGAGGGGGAGCCCGAATCCAATGAGCAGTTCTTC	CASAPIEGEPESNEQFF
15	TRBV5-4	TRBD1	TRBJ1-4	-	TGTGCCAGCAGCTCCAAACAGGGGGCTAATGAAAAACTGTTTTTT	CASSSKQGANEKLFF